Presented here are 17 T cell receptor beta chains from one specimen sequenced in a study of blood T cell repertoires in COVID-19. The repertoire was sequenced with immunoSEQ multiplex PCR; TCRdb's copy has only in-frame clones and lacks some. Of around 99,000 clones listed, around three quarters are singletons. Source material: peripheral blood. The origin of the receptors is a human donor in a cohort sampled during active or convalescent COVID-19.

The rearrangement links TRBV19 to TRBJ2-5; 11 bases agree with TRBD1. The CDR3 contains 15 residues. CDR1 and CDR2 from the germline V gene are LNHDA and SQIVND (reference sequence). The V segment lost 6 bases and the J segment 4 bases; nucleotides outside the gene matches: 7. CDR3 coding DNA: TGTGCCAGTAGCGACTCCGGGACAGGGGGAGAGACCCAGTACTTC. This codes for CASSDSGTGGETQYF.

This clone appeared a few times. V and J are TRBV5-4 and TRBJ2-1; D possibly corresponds to TRBD1 (6 bases). The length of the CDR3 is 16 residues. Per germline, CDR1 SGHNT and CDR2 YYREEE (reference sequence). The ends were cut back, 0 bases at V and 1 base at J, with 11 bases in the middle. CDR3 residues: CASSLDNRASYNEQFF. The CDR3 DNA follows: TGTGCCAGCAGCTTGGACAACAGGGCATCCTACAATGAGCAGTTCTTC. Filled out from reference TRBV5-4 and TRBJ2-1, the complete variable domain reads ETGVTQSPTHLIKTRGQQVTLRCSSQSGHNTVSWYQQALGQGPQFIFQYYREEENGRGNFPPRFSGLQFPNYSSELNVNALELDDSALYLCASSLDNRASYNEQFFGPGTRLTVL.

CDR3 residues: CASSLGSGDYGYTF. CDR3 in DNA: TGTGCCAGCAGCTTAGGATCCGGGGACTATGGCTACACCTTC. The gene calls are TRBV7-2 and TRBJ1-2, with no clear D. CDR1 is SGHTA and CDR2 is FQGNSA in the germline V gene. Trimming took off 1 base at V and 3 bases at J, with 9 bases between the two ends. The CDR3 is made up of 14 amino acids.

Only one count was recorded for this clone. The chain has TRBV27 and TRBJ2-7; 11 bases line up with TRBD1. The germline CDR1 and CDR2 sequences are MNHEY and SMNVEV (reference sequence). After removal of 2 bases from V and 3 bases from J, the junction contained 21 bases not matched to a gene. CDR3 size: 21 residues. CDR3 loop: CASSLGLTRTGGYGLYYEQYF. CDR3 coding DNA: TGTGCCAGCAGTTTAGGACTGACCCGGACAGGGGGCTACGGTTTGTACTACGAGCAGTACTTC.

This rearrangement joins TRBV7-9 to TRBJ2-7; 9 nucleotides match TRBD1. Germline V gene data show CDR1 as SEHNR and CDR2 as FQNEAQ (reference sequence). The trim removed 6 bases at V and 6 bases at J, leaving 9 bases unmatched. There are 14 residues in the CDR3. The CDR3 loop reads CASSKPGQGSEQYF. CDR3 DNA: TGTGCCAGCAGTAAACCGGGACAGGGAAGCGAGCAGTACTTC.

CDR3 coding DNA: TGTGCCAGCGACAACCGGGACACCAAAAACATTCAGTACTTC. Translating it yields CASDNRDTKNIQYF. The chain employs TRBV7-9 and TRBJ2-4; D might be TRBD1 (6 bases). V lost 8 bases, J lost 2 bases, and 13 bases lay in between. Germline V lookup: CDR1 SEHNR, CDR2 FQNEAQ (reference sequence). The CDR3 is made up of 14 amino acids.

The V call is TRBV15, the J call TRBJ1-3; possible D gene TRBD1, 5 bases. V dropped 1 base and J dropped 2 bases, with 12 bases sitting between them. Germline CDR1 LNHNV, CDR2 YYDKDF (reference sequence). This CDR3 has 16 residues. Written as DNA, the CDR3 is TGTGCCACCAGCAGAGGACAGCTAGGAGCTGGAAACACCATATATTTT. Protein: CATSRGQLGAGNTIYF. Full variable domain (remainder filled in from reference TRBV15 and TRBJ1-3): DAMVIQNPRYQVTQFGKPVTLSCSQTLNHNVMYWYQQKSSQAPKLLFHYYDKDFNNEADTPDNFQSRRPNTSFCFLDIRSPGLGDTAMYLCATSRGQLGAGNTIYFGEGSWLTVV.

V and J are TRBV3-1 (or the pseudogene TRBV3-2) and TRBJ2-3; 10 nucleotides align to TRBD1. The V gene's germline CDR1 is LGHDT and CDR2 YNNKEL (reference sequence). The CDR3 has 19 amino acids. The ends lost 3 bases at V and 3 bases at J; junction bases unmatched: 15. CDR3 sequence: CASSHRKDRGGKRTDTQYF. The CDR3 DNA sequence: TGTGCCAGCAGCCACAGGAAGGACAGGGGGGGGAAGAGGACAGATACGCAGTATTTT.

The V call is TRBV2, the J call TRBJ1-4; a possible D gene is TRBD1 (6 bases). The germline gives CDR1 SNHLY, CDR2 FYNNEI. CDR3 length: 14 residues. Deletions cut 6 bases from V and 7 bases from J, with 15 bases between. CDR3 sequence reads: CASSPGQWGEKLFF. The CDR3, as DNA: TGTGCCAGCAGCCCGGGACAATGGGGTGAAAAACTGTTTTTT. Full variable domain (outside the CDR3, taken from reference TRBV2 and TRBJ1-4): EPEVTQTPSHQVTQMGQEVILRCVPISNHLYFYWYRQILGQKVEFLVSFYNNEISEKSEIFDDQFSVERPDGSNFTLKIRSTKLEDSAMYFCASSPGQWGEKLFFGSGTQLSVL.

The chain employs TRBV24-1 and TRBJ2-1, with 9 nucleotides matching TRBD2. The CDR3 is 16 amino acids. Germline lookup yields CDR1 KGHDR and CDR2 SFDVKD. With V trimmed by 3 bases and J by 4 bases, 6 bases remained unmatched. CDR3 region: CATSDSAGGGYNEQFF. CDR3 nucleotide sequence: TGTGCCACCAGTGATAGCGCGGGAGGGGGGTACAATGAGCAGTTCTTC.

V usage is TRBV5-4 and J usage is TRBJ2-3; D is possibly TRBD1 (5 bases). The CDR3 loop spans 14 amino acids. Deletions cut 1 base from V and 2 bases from J, with 8 bases between. CDR1 and CDR2 from the germline V gene are SGHNT and YYREEE (reference sequence). The CDR3 spells CASSLWGLTDTQYF. In nucleotides, the CDR3 is TGTGCCAGCAGCTTGTGGGGCCTCACAGATACGCAGTATTTT.

This clone came up once. This chain links TRBV28 with TRBJ2-3; 9 nucleotides line up with TRBD2. The germline CDR1 and CDR2 sequences are MDHEN and SYDVKM. With 5 bases clipped from V and 2 bases from J, the junction kept 11 bases outside the gene matches. The CDR3 runs 17 residues. CDR3 loop: CASSTRFGGRVTDTQYF. The CDR3 nucleotides are TGTGCCAGCAGTACCCGGTTTGGCGGGAGGGTCACAGATACGCAGTATTTT.

The chain couples TRBV19 to TRBJ1-1; 7 bases fit TRBD1. CDR3 length: 18 amino acids. Germline CDR1 reads LNHDA; CDR2 reads SQIVND (reference sequence). CDR3 sequence: CAYFFSNRDSNCNTEAFF. For the CDR3, the DNA is TGTGCATATTTTTTTTCGAACAGGGACAGCAATTGCAACACTGAAGCTTTCTTT. Filled out from reference TRBV19 and TRBJ1-1, the complete variable domain reads DGGITQSPKYLFRKEGQNVTLSCEQNLNHDAMYWYRQDPGQGLRLIYYSQIVNDFQKGDIAEGYSVSREKKESFPLTVTSAQKNPTAFYLCAYFFSNRDSNCNTEAFFGQGTRLTVV.

This chain connects TRBV11-2 to TRBJ2-1, with 11 bases identical to TRBD2. This CDR3 has 14 residues. Germline CDR1 SGHAT, CDR2 FQNNGV. With V trimmed by 6 bases and J by 7 bases, 5 bases remained unmatched. The CDR3 spells CASSLAGGRNEQFF. The CDR3 DNA reads as TGTGCCAGCAGTCTAGCGGGGGGAAGGAATGAGCAGTTCTTC.

CDR3 coding DNA: TGTGCCAGCAGAAGGACAGGAACCTACGAGCAGTACTTC. Translation: CASRRTGTYEQYF. V usage is TRBV6-5 and J usage is TRBJ2-7; 7 bases are shared with TRBD1. Losses at the gene ends were 6 bases for V and 2 bases for J; bases not matched to a gene: 4. The CDR3 contains 13 residues. Germline CDR1 and CDR2: MNHEY and SVGAGI.

This chain links TRBV28 with TRBJ2-1; 8 bases are a match to TRBD2. V was clipped by 3 bases and J by 6 bases; unmatched bases: 16. Looked up from germline, CDR1 is MDHEN and CDR2 is SYDVKM. The CDR3 has 18 residues. CDR3 sequence reads: CASSFRVGGRGGLNEQFF. In DNA, the CDR3 is TGTGCCAGCAGTTTTCGCGTTGGGGGACGGGGGGGCCTCAATGAGCAGTTCTTC. Complete variable domain (other parts from reference TRBV28 and TRBJ2-1): DVKVTQSSRYLVKRTGEKVFLECVQDMDHENMFWYRQDPGLGLRLIYFSYDVKMKEKGDIPEGYSVSREKKERFSLILESASTNQTSMYLCASSFRVGGRGGLNEQFFGPGTRLTVL.

V and J are TRBV2 and TRBJ2-3; TRBD2 agrees at 8 bases. Germline lookup yields CDR1 SNHLY and CDR2 FYNNEI. The CDR3 spans 15 residues. V lost 5 bases and J lost 6; bases outside the gene matches: 10. The CDR3 DNA reads TGTGCCAGCAGTCCTGGGCCGGGGGGGCCTGATACGCAGTATTTT. Its translation is CASSPGPGGPDTQYF.